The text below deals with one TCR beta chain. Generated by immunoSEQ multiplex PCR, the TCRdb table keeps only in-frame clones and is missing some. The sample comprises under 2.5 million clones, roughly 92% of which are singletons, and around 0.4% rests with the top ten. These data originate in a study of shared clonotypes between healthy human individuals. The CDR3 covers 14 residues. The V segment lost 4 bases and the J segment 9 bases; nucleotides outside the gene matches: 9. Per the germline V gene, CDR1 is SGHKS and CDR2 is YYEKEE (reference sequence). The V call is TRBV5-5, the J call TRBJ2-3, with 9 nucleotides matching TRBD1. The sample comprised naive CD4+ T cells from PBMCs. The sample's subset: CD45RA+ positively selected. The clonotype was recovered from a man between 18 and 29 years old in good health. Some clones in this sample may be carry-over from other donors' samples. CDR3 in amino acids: CASSPEGTGRTQYF. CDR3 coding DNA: TGTGCCAGCAGCCCAGAGGGGACAGGGAGGACGCAGTATTTT.